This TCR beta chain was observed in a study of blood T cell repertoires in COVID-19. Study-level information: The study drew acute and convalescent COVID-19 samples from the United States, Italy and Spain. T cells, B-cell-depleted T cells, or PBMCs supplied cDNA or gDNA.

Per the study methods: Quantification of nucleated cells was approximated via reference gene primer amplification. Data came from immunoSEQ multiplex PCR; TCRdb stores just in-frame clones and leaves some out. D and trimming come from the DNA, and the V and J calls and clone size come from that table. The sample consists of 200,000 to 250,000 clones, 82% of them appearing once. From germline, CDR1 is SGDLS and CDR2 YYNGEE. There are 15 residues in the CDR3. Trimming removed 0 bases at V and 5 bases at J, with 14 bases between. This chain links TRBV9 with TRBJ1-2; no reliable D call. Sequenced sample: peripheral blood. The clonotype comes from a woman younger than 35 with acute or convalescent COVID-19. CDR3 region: CASSVGVDSRYGYTF. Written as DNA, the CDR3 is TGTGCCAGCAGCGTAGGTGTAGACTCCCGGTATGGCTACACCTTC.